These T cell receptor beta chains were read from a single sample in a study of regulatory T cells in long-lasting Graves disease. TCRdb re-called the multiplex PCR reads with MiXCR, one entry per CDR3 protein. The table has approximately 470,000 distinct CDR3 sequences, about 20% seen once; the top ten hold under 9%. The sequencing here drew on peripheral blood mononuclear cells (PBMCs), taken when the disease was refractory, from a patient treated with antithyroid drugs. These receptors were collected from a female donor with Graves disease. Each CDR3 is given with its conserved first and last residue. The order of the fields is V gene, clone size, D gene, J gene, CDR3 protein, CDR3 DNA. D genes are given only for firm matches. The listing skips clone size in some rows; elsewhere it reads once, few, many or a size class.

v_gene: TRBV7-6; abundance: few; d_gene: NA; j_gene: TRBJ1-4; CDR3aa: CASSEPNEKLFF; CDR3nt: TGTGCCAGCAGCGAGCCTAATGAAAAACTGTTTTTT
v_gene: TRBV28; abundance: many; d_gene: TRBD1; j_gene: TRBJ1-1; CDR3aa: CASSAWTGVNTEAFF; CDR3nt: TGTGCCAGCAGTGCCTGGACAGGGGTCAACACTGAAGCTTTCTTT
v_gene: TRBV27; abundance: few; d_gene: NA; j_gene: TRBJ2-3; CDR3aa: CASSFRDLTDTQYF; CDR3nt: TGTGCCAGCAGTTTTCGGGATTTAACAGATACGCAGTATTTT
v_gene: TRBV11-2; abundance: many; d_gene: TRBD2; j_gene: TRBJ2-7; CDR3aa: CASSEGLALPYEQYF; CDR3nt: TGTGCCAGCAGCGAGGGACTAGCGCTTCCCTACGAGCAGTACTTC
v_gene: TRBV5-6; abundance: few; d_gene: TRBD1; j_gene: TRBJ1-1; CDR3aa: CASSFGTGRMNTEAFF; CDR3nt: TGTGCCAGCAGCTTTGGGACAGGGAGAATGAACACTGAAGCTTTCTTT
v_gene: TRBV5-6; abundance: NA; d_gene: NA; j_gene: TRBJ2-2; CDR3aa: CASSLFLPVRNTGELFF; CDR3nt: TGTGCCAGCAGCTTGTTCCTCCCGGTAAGGAACACCGGGGAGCTGTTTTTT
v_gene: TRBV30; abundance: NA; d_gene: NA; j_gene: TRBJ2-2; CDR3aa: CAWSVGGLSGGELFF; CDR3nt: TGTGCCTGGAGTGTAGGCGGGCTATCCGGCGGGGAGCTGTTTTTT
v_gene: TRBV12-3/TRBV12-4; abundance: many; d_gene: TRBD1; j_gene: TRBJ1-3; CDR3aa: CASSATGGISGNTIYF; CDR3nt: TGTGCCAGCAGCGCGACAGGGGGCATCTCTGGAAACACCATATATTTT
v_gene: TRBV11-2; abundance: many; d_gene: TRBD1; j_gene: TRBJ2-7; CDR3aa: CASSSINRDRGQGRYEQYF; CDR3nt: TGTGCCAGCAGCTCGATAAACCGGGACAGGGGCCAAGGGCGCTACGAGCAGTACTTC
v_gene: TRBV27; abundance: many; d_gene: NA; j_gene: TRBJ2-7; CDR3aa: CASSLSSGGYEQYF; CDR3nt: TGTGCCAGCAGTTTATCGAGTGGCGGATACGAGCAGTACTTC
v_gene: TRBV20-1; abundance: NA; d_gene: NA; j_gene: TRBJ2-7; CDR3aa: CSARDGKAVYEQYF; CDR3nt: TGCAGTGCTAGAGATGGCAAGGCCGTCTACGAGCAGTACTTC
v_gene: TRBV6-1; abundance: many; d_gene: TRBD1; j_gene: TRBJ1-1; CDR3aa: CASFDRGNTEAFF; CDR3nt: TGTGCCAGCTTCGACAGGGGGAACACTGAAGCTTTCTTT
v_gene: TRBV6-1; abundance: many; d_gene: NA; j_gene: TRBJ1-2; CDR3aa: CASSEVQVYGYTF; CDR3nt: TGTGCCAGCAGTGAAGTTCAGGTCTATGGCTACACCTTC
v_gene: TRBV5-1; abundance: NA; d_gene: NA; j_gene: TRBJ1-1; CDR3aa: CASSGGVGPMNTEAFF; CDR3nt: TGCGCCAGCAGCGGGGGGGTTGGGCCGATGAACACTGAAGCTTTCTTT
v_gene: TRBV5-6; abundance: NA; d_gene: NA; j_gene: TRBJ2-1; CDR3aa: CASSYSMNEQFF; CDR3nt: TGTGCCAGCAGCTACAGTATGAATGAGCAGTTCTTC
v_gene: TRBV29-1; abundance: NA; d_gene: NA; j_gene: TRBJ1-2; CDR3aa: CSVGDWGSNYGYTF; CDR3nt: TGCAGCGTTGGTGACTGGGGATCCAACTATGGCTACACCTTC
v_gene: TRBV5-1; abundance: NA; d_gene: NA; j_gene: TRBJ1-3; CDR3aa: CASRRSRGNTIYF; CDR3nt: TGCGCCAGCAGACGATCCCGCGGAAACACCATATATTTT
v_gene: TRBV24-1; abundance: NA; d_gene: NA; j_gene: TRBJ2-2; CDR3aa: CATSDLPHTGELFF; CDR3nt: TGTGCCACCAGTGACCTCCCCCACACCGGGGAGCTGTTTTTT
v_gene: TRBV29-1; abundance: many; d_gene: NA; j_gene: TRBJ2-2; CDR3aa: CSVAGNTGELFF; CDR3nt: TGCAGCGTTGCGGGGAACACCGGGGAGCTGTTTTTT
v_gene: TRBV6-1; abundance: once; d_gene: TRBD1; j_gene: TRBJ1-5; CDR3aa: CASSPSGQANQPQHF; CDR3nt: TGTGCCAGCAGCCCCTCCGGACAGGCCAATCAGCCCCAGCATTTT
v_gene: TRBV20-1; abundance: few; d_gene: NA; j_gene: TRBJ2-7; CDR3aa: CSASERNSSYEQYF; CDR3nt: TGCAGTGCTAGTGAGCGTAATAGCTCCTACGAGCAGTACTTC
v_gene: TRBV7-2; abundance: NA; d_gene: TRBD2; j_gene: TRBJ2-7; CDR3aa: CASSLVGFSGRASCEQYF; CDR3nt: TGTGCCAGCAGCTTAGTGGGCTTTAGCGGGAGGGCGTCCTGCGAGCAGTACTTC
v_gene: TRBV29-1; abundance: NA; d_gene: NA; j_gene: TRBJ2-7; CDR3aa: CSVENRAGSYEQYF; CDR3nt: TGCAGCGTTGAGAACCGGGCCGGGTCCTACGAGCAGTACTTC
v_gene: TRBV2; abundance: many; d_gene: NA; j_gene: TRBJ1-2; CDR3aa: CASSEALRGTYGYTF; CDR3nt: TGTGCCAGCAGTGAAGCGCTTCGGGGTACCTATGGCTACACCTTC
v_gene: TRBV7-9; abundance: few; d_gene: NA; j_gene: TRBJ2-7; CDR3aa: CASSLETGHYEQYF; CDR3nt: TGTGCCAGCAGCTTAGAGACAGGACACTACGAGCAGTACTTC
v_gene: TRBV15; abundance: NA; d_gene: NA; j_gene: TRBJ1-6; CDR3aa: CATSHRAGAGFHF; CDR3nt: TGTGCCACCAGCCACAGGGCAGGGGCTGGCTTCCACTTT
v_gene: TRBV2; abundance: many; d_gene: NA; j_gene: TRBJ2-7; CDR3aa: CASRRSSWGRARNEQYF; CDR3nt: TGTGCCAGCAGGCGTTCTAGCTGGGGCAGGGCGAGGAACGAGCAGTACTTC
v_gene: TRBV7-2; abundance: few; d_gene: NA; j_gene: TRBJ1-1; CDR3aa: CASSLGSSTEAFF; CDR3nt: TGTGCCAGCAGCTTAGGGTCCAGCACTGAAGCTTTCTTT
v_gene: TRBV6-1; abundance: NA; d_gene: TRBD2; j_gene: TRBJ2-1; CDR3aa: CASSQLRGLADNEQFF; CDR3nt: TGTGCCAGCAGTCAACTCAGGGGACTAGCGGACAATGAGCAGTTCTTC
v_gene: TRBV3-1; abundance: many; d_gene: NA; j_gene: TRBJ1-2; CDR3aa: CASSLDRWGLNYGYTF; CDR3nt: TGTGCCAGCAGCCTCGACAGGTGGGGCCTTAACTATGGCTACACCTTC
v_gene: TRBV11-1; abundance: many; d_gene: TRBD1; j_gene: TRBJ2-2; CDR3aa: CASRPGTGTTGELFF; CDR3nt: TGTGCCAGCAGACCCGGGACAGGGACCACCGGGGAGCTGTTTTTT
v_gene: TRBV20-1; abundance: many; d_gene: TRBD1; j_gene: TRBJ2-7; CDR3aa: CSARDRAYEQYF; CDR3nt: TGCAGTGCGCGGGACAGGGCCTACGAGCAGTACTTC
v_gene: TRBV7-6; abundance: few; d_gene: NA; j_gene: TRBJ1-4; CDR3aa: CASSLTSAGELFF; CDR3nt: TGTGCCAGCAGCTTAACGTCAGCGGGGGAACTGTTTTTT
v_gene: TRBV28; abundance: many; d_gene: NA; j_gene: TRBJ1-4; CDR3aa: CASSSLYEKLFF; CDR3nt: TGTGCCAGCAGTTCTTTGTACGAAAAACTGTTTTTT
v_gene: TRBV28; abundance: NA; d_gene: NA; j_gene: TRBJ1-5; CDR3aa: CASNPQGREDRPQHF; CDR3nt: TGTGCCAGCAATCCACAGGGAAGGGAGGATCGGCCCCAGCATTTT
v_gene: TRBV4-1; abundance: NA; d_gene: NA; j_gene: TRBJ1-2; CDR3aa: CASSQDMQGRYYGYTF; CDR3nt: TGCGCCAGCAGCCAAGATATGCAGGGACGGTACTATGGCTACACCTTC
v_gene: TRBV19; abundance: few; d_gene: TRBD1; j_gene: TRBJ2-7; CDR3aa: CASSMGTGVFEQYF; CDR3nt: TGTGCCAGTAGCATGGGGACAGGGGTTTTCGAGCAGTACTTC
v_gene: TRBV27; abundance: many; d_gene: NA; j_gene: TRBJ1-1; CDR3aa: CASKKGAAVWTEAFF; CDR3nt: TGTGCCAGCAAAAAAGGGGCAGCCGTTTGGACTGAAGCTTTCTTT
v_gene: TRBV6-2/TRBV6-3; abundance: NA; d_gene: TRBD2; j_gene: TRBJ2-7; CDR3aa: CASSSTSAIDEQYF; CDR3nt: TGTGCCAGCAGCTCGACTAGCGCGATAGACGAGCAGTACTTC
v_gene: TRBV27; abundance: NA; d_gene: NA; j_gene: TRBJ2-6; CDR3aa: CASSLIGSSGANVLTF; CDR3nt: TGTGCCAGCAGTTTAATAGGTAGCTCTGGGGCCAACGTCCTGACTTTC